The clone carrying this T cell receptor (beta chain) came up a few times. CDR3 length: 16 amino acids. From germline, CDR1 is SGHRS and CDR2 YFSETQ. Trimming left V 4 bases short and J 7 bases short, with 21 bases between. These data originate in a study of beta chain features in type 1 diabetes. Investigators reverse transcribed all isolated RNA, so they sequenced expressed TCRB transcripts. Generated by immunoSEQ multiplex PCR, the TCRdb table keeps only in-frame clones and is missing some. Among fewer than 65,000 clones listed, approximately 59% were seen once. Sorting that relied on CD45RO/CCR7/CD25/CD127/CD95/CD27 yielded CD4+ naive, central memory, regulatory and stem cell-like memory cells.

The TCR originated in a woman between 18 and 29 years old in good health. This chain connects TRBV5-1 to TRBJ2-1, with TRBD2 as a possible D gene (5 bases). The sample consisted of Tregs from blood. The CDR3 spells CASSMRGPHLGNEQFF. CDR3 nucleotide sequence: TGCGCCAGCAGCATGCGCGGGCCGCATCTGGGGAATGAGCAGTTCTTC.